The present T cell receptor (beta chain) was sequenced within a study of cytomegalovirus exposure and HLA in healthy donors. In germline, CDR1 is SGHNT, CDR2 YYREEE (reference sequence). The germline V and J ends were trimmed by 1 base and 4 bases, with 8 bases remaining between them. The CDR3 loop spans 13 amino acids. The study ran its PCR with 60 Vbeta and 13 Jbeta primers. The table came from immunoSEQ multiplex PCR; TCRdb's copy has only in-frame clones and leaves some out. The table lists about 90,000 clones, roughly 80% of them singletons. Study-wide results and caveats: Later on, an analysis found that several of the most significant clusters appeared to be linked to common viral pathogens, which included parvovirus B19. Cytomegalovirus-associated status was assigned to more than 150 TCR beta chains. Further analysis, carried out later, found HLA-associated TCR beta chains more clonally expanded than equally common other chains.

In this sample, this clone turned up once. Antigen specificity is unknown. The TCR sequence derives from a man aged 18 to 30 in good health and CMV-seronegative. This chain joins TRBV5-4 and TRBJ1-1; D possibly corresponds to TRBD1 (6 bases). The sequenced sample consisted of PBMCs. CDR3 sequence reads: CASSLQGSTEAFF. The CDR3 DNA reads as TGTGCCAGCAGCTTGCAGGGGTCCACTGAAGCTTTCTTT.